This T cell receptor beta chain appears in the sequencing data of a study of CD8 T cells in ankylosing spondylitis. Notes on the study in general: What appeared characteristic of ankylosing spondylitis blood was a TCR beta motif of fewer than ten highly homologous variants. Clones linked to disease, bearing a CD8+ phenotype, were relatively rare in peripheral blood. Matched ankylosing spondylitis synovial fluid reportedly contained a significantly enriched population of disease-linked clones.

CDR3 length equals 16 residues. CDR1 and CDR2 (germline): ENHRY, SYGVKD. The V gene end was trimmed by 3 bases and the J gene end by 5 bases; junction bases not matched to a gene: 10. For TCR beta, libraries came from quantitative 5'-RACE with molecular barcodes. One entry per CDR3 protein results from TCRdb running MiXCR on the 5' RACE reads. The sample lists some 840,000 distinct CDR3 sequences, approximately 12% occurring once. This clonotype turned up a few times. Its antigen is not known. The sequence was collected from a male donor with ankylosing spondylitis. Sample: blood, either unsorted or a sorted T cell fraction (not recorded which). The J gene is TRBJ2-1, the V gene TRBV10-3; 7 positions match TRBD2. DNA of the CDR3: TGTGCCATCAGTGAAAGACGGGGGGTAGTGGACAATGAGCAGTTCTTC. This translates into CAISERRGVVDNEQFF.